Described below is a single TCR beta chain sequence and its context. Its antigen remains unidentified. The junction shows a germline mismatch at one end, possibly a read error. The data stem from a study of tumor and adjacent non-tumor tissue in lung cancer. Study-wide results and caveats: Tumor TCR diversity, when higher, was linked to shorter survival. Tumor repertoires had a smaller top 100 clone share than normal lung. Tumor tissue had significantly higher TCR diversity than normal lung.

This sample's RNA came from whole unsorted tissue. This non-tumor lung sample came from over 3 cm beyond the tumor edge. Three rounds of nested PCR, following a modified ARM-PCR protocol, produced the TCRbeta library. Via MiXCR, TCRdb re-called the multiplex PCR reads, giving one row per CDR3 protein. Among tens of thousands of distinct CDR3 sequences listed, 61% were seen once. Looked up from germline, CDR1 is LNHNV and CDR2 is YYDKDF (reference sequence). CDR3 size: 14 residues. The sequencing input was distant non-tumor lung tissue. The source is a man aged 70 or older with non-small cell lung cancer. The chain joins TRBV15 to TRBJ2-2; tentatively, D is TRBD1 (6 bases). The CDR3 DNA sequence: TGTGCCACCAGCAAAACAGGGTCTACCGGGGAGCTCTTTTTT. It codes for CATSKTGSTGELFF. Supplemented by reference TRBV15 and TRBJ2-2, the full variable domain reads DAMVIQNPRYQVTQFGKPVTLSCSQTLNHNVMYWYQQKSSQAPKLLFHYYDKDFNNEADTPDNFQSRRPNTSFCFLDIRSPGLGDTAMYLCATSKTGSTGELFFGEGSRLTVL.